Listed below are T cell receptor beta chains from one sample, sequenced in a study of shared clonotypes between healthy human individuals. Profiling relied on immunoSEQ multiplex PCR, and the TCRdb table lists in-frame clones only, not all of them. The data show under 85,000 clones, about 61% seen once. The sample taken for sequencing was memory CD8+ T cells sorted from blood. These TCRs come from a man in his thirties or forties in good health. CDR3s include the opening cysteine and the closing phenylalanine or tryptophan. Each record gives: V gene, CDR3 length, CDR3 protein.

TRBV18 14 CASSPPGFNYEQYF
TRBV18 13 CASSPNRDHGYTF
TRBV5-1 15 CATSPGQGTDTEAFF
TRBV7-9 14 CASSLGGYDYGYTF
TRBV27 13 CASSSLSSYEQYF
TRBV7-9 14 CASSPLDRAAEAFF
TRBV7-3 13 CASSRNRGGEQYF
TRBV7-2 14 CASSYNVGTGELFF
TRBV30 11 CARSFLGEAFF
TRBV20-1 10 CSAAQETQYF
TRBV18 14 CASSPEGIREKLFF
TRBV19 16 CASSIDEGSSYNEQFF
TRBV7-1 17 CASSPSPGTDNTGELFF
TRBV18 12 CASSRTGGEQYF
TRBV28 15 CASSKSGGSYNEQFF
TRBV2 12 CASTGVAYEQYF
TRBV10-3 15 CAISVWEGRLYEQYF
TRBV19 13 CASSPYQGYEQFF
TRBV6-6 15 CASSYTREGSGELFF
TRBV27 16 CASTSAAGTGDQLWYF
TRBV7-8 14 CASSARTFANEQFF
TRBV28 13 CASNTGLRTEAFF
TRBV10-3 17 CAISDPTSGRGQETQYF
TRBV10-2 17 CASSDWREFSGANVLTF
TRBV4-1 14 CASSQDRSLNEQFF
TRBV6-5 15 CASSQAGRLNVKLFF